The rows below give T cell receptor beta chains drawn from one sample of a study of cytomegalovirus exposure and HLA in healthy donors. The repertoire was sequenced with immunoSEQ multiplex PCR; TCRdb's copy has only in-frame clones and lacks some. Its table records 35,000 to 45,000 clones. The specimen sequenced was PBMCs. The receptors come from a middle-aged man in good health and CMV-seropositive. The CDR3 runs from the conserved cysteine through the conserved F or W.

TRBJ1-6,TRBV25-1,CASRGDSNNSPLHF
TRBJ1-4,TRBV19,CASSYGTGTNEKLFF
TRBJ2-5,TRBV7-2,CASSWGQPPETQYF
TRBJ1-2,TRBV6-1,CASSETGLGYGYTF
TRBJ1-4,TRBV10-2,CASSGGQEKLFF
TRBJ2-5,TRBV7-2,CASSLTGLAGTRETQYF
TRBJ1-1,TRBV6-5,CASSPQGQGRTEAFF
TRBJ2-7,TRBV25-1,CASSDGTGAEQYF
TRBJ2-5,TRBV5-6,CASTSTGGTETQYF
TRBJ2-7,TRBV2,CASKTGADEQYF
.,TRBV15,CATSRDREYEQYF
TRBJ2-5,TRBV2,CASSPRQAQETQYF
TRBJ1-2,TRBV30,CAWQSFRDYGYTF
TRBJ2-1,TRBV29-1,CSVLIGLAGVGLYNEQFF
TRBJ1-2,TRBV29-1,CSVDRVPYGYTF
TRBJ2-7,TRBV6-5,CASSYSETSGEQYF
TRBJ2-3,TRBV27,CASSLGGLDTQYF
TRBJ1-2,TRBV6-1,CASSEGRTGPSYTF
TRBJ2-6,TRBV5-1,CASSWPPGTPYSGANVLTF
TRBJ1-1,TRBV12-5,CASGLVPTGEDTEAFF
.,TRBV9,CASSPRGGGTYEQYF
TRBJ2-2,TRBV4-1,CASSHAAGELFF
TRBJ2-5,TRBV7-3,CASSLSGLQETQYF
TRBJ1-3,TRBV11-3,CASSLGAPGGNTIYF
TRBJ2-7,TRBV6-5,CASSYSVAGSYEQYF
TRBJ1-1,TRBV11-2,CASSSEIVVAEAFF
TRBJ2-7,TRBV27,CASSLRGSYEQYF
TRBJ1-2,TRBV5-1,CASSPGQGSFGYTF
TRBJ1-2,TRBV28,CASSFRGYGYTF
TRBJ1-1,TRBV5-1,CASKQGVSTEAFF
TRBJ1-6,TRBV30,CAWRGQWNSPLHF
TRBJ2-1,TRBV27,CASSFRGNEQFF
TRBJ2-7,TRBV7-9,CASSSEQPYEQYF
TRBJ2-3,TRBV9,CASSVGQDTQYF
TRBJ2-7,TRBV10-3,CAISWTPGAYEQYF
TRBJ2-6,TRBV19,CASMGDSRSGANVLTF
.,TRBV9,CASSAGTSGYEQYF
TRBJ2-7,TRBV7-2,CASSLSASGSYEQYF
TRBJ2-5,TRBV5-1,CASSLDRTVLSEETQYF
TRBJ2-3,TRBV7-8,CASSRWTGGETDTQYF
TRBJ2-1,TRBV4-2,CASSIIEGELHLNEQFF
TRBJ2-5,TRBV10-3,CAISEKGRGPETQYF
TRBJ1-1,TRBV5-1,CASTDWARRKRGTEAFF
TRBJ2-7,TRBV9,CASSPGTGTYEQYF
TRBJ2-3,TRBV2,CASRTGTSSTDTQYF
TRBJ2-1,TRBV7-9,CASSLVAYNEQFF